This T cell receptor beta chain was captured in a study of vaccination and CD4 T cells after COVID-19. Study-wide background: Convalescents were six males and four females, two of them Hispanic. Post-vaccine sampling followed dose two by a median about 70 days (range 14 to 241).

The CDR3 length is 13 residues. Germline CDR1 is SQVTM and CDR2 is ANQGSEA. With 5 bases removed from V and 6 bases from J, the gap between germline ends came to 15 bases. The Oncomine TCR Beta short-read assay was applied to DNA of cultured CD4+ T cells. Extraction of genomic DNA was performed on cultured CD4+ T cells. TCRdb reanalysed the PCR reads using MiXCR and keeps one entry per CDR3 protein. The repertoire has about 15,000 distinct CDR3 sequences, more than 65% of them found once; the top ten carry 8% to 10%. With respect to this clonotype: Its antigen is still unknown.

Noted treatment: 10-day PBMC culture with coronavirus spike peptide pools or control peptides (ViraFEST assay). Healthy people given the vaccine had no prior SARS-CoV-2 infection (nucleocapsid antibodies were negative before and after vaccination). The sample in question was CD4+ T cells from blood, cultured in vitro, obtained after SARS-CoV-2 vaccination. This chain links TRBV29-1 with TRBJ2-3; D is possibly TRBD1 (5 bases). The source is a human donor who received a COVID-19 vaccine. CDR3 sequence: CSVQAVKGDTQYF. CDR3 nucleotides: TGCAGCGTTCAGGCAGTCAAGGGGGATACGCAGTATTTT.